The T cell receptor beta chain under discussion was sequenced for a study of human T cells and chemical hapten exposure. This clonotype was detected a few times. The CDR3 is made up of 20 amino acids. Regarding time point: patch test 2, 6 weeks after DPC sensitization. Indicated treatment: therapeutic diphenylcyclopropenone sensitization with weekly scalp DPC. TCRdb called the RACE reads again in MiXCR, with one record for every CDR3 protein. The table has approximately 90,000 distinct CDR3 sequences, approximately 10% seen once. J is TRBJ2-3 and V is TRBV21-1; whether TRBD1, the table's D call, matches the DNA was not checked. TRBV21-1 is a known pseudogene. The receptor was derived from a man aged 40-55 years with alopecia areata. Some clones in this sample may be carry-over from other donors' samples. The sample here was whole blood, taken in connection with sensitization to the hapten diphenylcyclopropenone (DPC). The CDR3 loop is CASTEDTGTGLRAFADTQYF. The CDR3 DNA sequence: TGTGCCAGCACCGAAGACACCGGGACAGGGCTCAGGGCTTTCGCAGATACGCAGTATTTT.